The rows below give T cell receptor beta chains drawn from one sample of a study of OX40 agonist ivuxolimab in advanced cancers. Sequencing was performed with immunoSEQ multiplex PCR; in TCRdb, only in-frame clones are kept and a portion is missing. Here the sample spans about 50,000 clones, approximately 90% being singletons. Source: CD4+ or CD8+ T cells sorted from blood, taken in a trial of the OX40 agonist ivuxolimab. These receptors were obtained from an adult with an advanced solid tumor such as melanoma, head and neck, liver or kidney cancer. Both conserved end residues are part of each CDR3. Each record gives: V gene, J gene, clone size, D gene, CDR3 DNA, CDR3 protein. D genes are given only for firm matches. Expanded clones get a size class; other rows say once, few or many, or leave the size out.

>TRBV10-3|TRBJ1-1|.|TRBD1
TGTGCCATCAGGGCCGGGACAGCTATGAACACTGAAGCTTTCTTT
CAIRAGTAMNTEAFF
>TRBV4-1|TRBJ2-7|.|.
TGCGCCAGCAGCTACGACAGGAGTCAGGTCTACGAGCAGTACTTC
CASSYDRSQVYEQYF
>TRBV6-5|TRBJ2-1|once|.
TGTGCCAGCAGTCCCCCCCGGGGTGAGCAGTTCTTC
CASSPPRGEQFF
>TRBV5-4|TRBJ2-1|.|.
TGTGCCAGCAGCTTGGTGCTGGGCTCCTACAATGAGCAGTTCTTC
CASSLVLGSYNEQFF
>TRBV30|TRBJ2-2|.|.
TGTGCCTCCTCACTGGGACTTTTGCGGACCGGGGAGCTGTTTTTT
CASSLGLLRTGELFF
>TRBV27|TRBJ1-1|.|.
TGTGCCAGCAGCGCCGGCCAGGGGCGACCGATGAACACTGAAGCTTTCTTT
CASSAGQGRPMNTEAFF
>TRBV6-1|TRBJ1-1|.|.
TGTGCCAGCGAGAGGCAGGGGATGGGCACTGAAGCTTTCTTT
CASERQGMGTEAFF
>TRBV19|TRBJ2-5|.|TRBD2
TGTGCCAGTAAGGGACTAGCGGGAGGGCCCAAAGAGACCCAGTACTTC
CASKGLAGGPKETQYF
>TRBV28|TRBJ2-4|.|.
TGTGCCAGCAGCTATGCCGGAACCAAAAACATTCAGTACTTC
CASSYAGTKNIQYF
>TRBV5-8|TRBJ1-4|.|TRBD1
TGTGCCAGCAGCTTGTGGACAGGCAACGAAAAACTGTTTTTT
CASSLWTGNEKLFF
>TRBV2|TRBJ2-2|.|TRBD1
TGTGCCAGCAGTGGACAGGGGTTGGGGGAGCTGTTTTTT
CASSGQGLGELFF
>TRBV5-4|TRBJ2-7|.|TRBD2
TGTGCCAGCAGCAATGGACTAGCGGGGGTTTCCTACGAGCAGTACTTC
CASSNGLAGVSYEQYF
>TRBV28|TRBJ2-1|.|.
TGTGCCAGCAGCCCTGCGGCCCGTGAGCAGTTCTTC
CASSPAAREQFF
>TRBV11-2|TRBJ1-2|.|.
TGTGCCAGCAGCTTAGATCGGATAGAGAGACGCTACACCTTC
CASSLDRIERRYTF
>TRBV6-4|TRBJ2-3|few|.
TGTGCCAGCGGGCGGGACGTGTCAGATACGCAGTATTTT
CASGRDVSDTQYF
>TRBV28|TRBJ1-1|.|TRBD1
TGTGCCAGCACCTACAGGGGAACTGAAGCTTTCTTT
CASTYRGTEAFF
>TRBV5-5|TRBJ2-7|.|TRBD1
TGTGCCAGCAGCCCTTCGCTGACAGGGGGCAACGAGCAGTACTTC
CASSPSLTGGNEQYF
>TRBV6-5|TRBJ1-2|.|TRBD1
TGTGCCAGCAGTTTGACAGGGAAAGGCTACACCTTC
CASSLTGKGYTF
>TRBV18|TRBJ2-3|once|TRBD2
TGTGCCAGCTCACCACTAGCGGGAGGGTCCGGCACAGATACGCAGTATTTT
CASSPLAGGSGTDTQYF
>TRBV6-6|TRBJ1-5|.|TRBD1
TGTGCCAGCAGTCCCCTGGGACAGGGTCCTCCTAGGCCCCAGCATTTT
CASSPLGQGPPRPQHF
>TRBV6-5|TRBJ2-6|.|.
TGTGCCAGCAGCCACACCACTGGGGCCAACGTCCTGACTTTC
CASSHTTGANVLTF
>TRBV5-1|TRBJ1-4|.|TRBD1
TGCGCCAGCAGCGGGGGACAGGGAGGCGAAAAACTGTTTTTT
CASSGGQGGEKLFF
>TRBV28|TRBJ2-1|few|.
TGTGCCAGCAGTGCCAATAACAATGAGCAGTTCTTC
CASSANNNEQFF
>TRBV7-8|TRBJ2-5|.|.
TGTGCCAGCAGCTTTATGTCAGGGTCGGCAGAGACCCAGTACTTC
CASSFMSGSAETQYF